The 21 T cell receptor beta chains given below trace back to one sample, sequenced in a study of blood T cell repertoires in COVID-19. Here immunoSEQ multiplex PCR was the method, and the copy in TCRdb shows in-frame clones only, minus some. The profile covers under 25,000 clones, with about 89% appearing a single time and approximately 29% taken by the ten largest. The sequencing input was peripheral blood. The source is a woman aged 70 to 79 with active COVID-19.

The chain uses TRBV4-1 and TRBJ1-3; tentatively, D is TRBD1 (6 bases). The CDR3 sequence is 17 residues long. V was cut by 1 base and J by 4 bases, with 17 bases left in between. Germline CDR1 is MGHRA and CDR2 is YSYEKL. The CDR3 is CASSQGAHRVAGNTIYF. The CDR3 nucleotides are TGCGCCAGCAGCCAAGGGGCCCACAGGGTAGCGGGAAACACCATATATTTT.

The chain employs TRBV10-3 and TRBJ2-1; 8 nucleotides line up with TRBD2. This CDR3 is built from 18 residues. Germline assignment: CDR1 ENHRY and CDR2 SYGVKD. Trimming at V came to 0 bases and at J to 1 base, leaving 8 bases not matched to a gene. CDR3 protein: CAISESGKAGGSYNEQFF. The CDR3 DNA reads TGTGCCATCAGTGAGTCTGGTAAGGCGGGGGGTTCCTACAATGAGCAGTTCTTC.

V gene TRBV9 combines with J gene TRBJ2-4, with TRBD1 as a possible D gene (5 bases). The CDR3 extends over 11 amino acids. Looked up from germline, CDR1 is SGDLS and CDR2 is YYNGEE. Deletions cut 3 bases from V and 7 bases from J, with 5 bases between. The CDR3 is CASSEGNIQYF. CDR3 DNA sequence: TGTGCCAGCAGCGAGGGGAACATTCAGTACTTC.

The chain is built from TRBV14 and TRBJ2-5; D is unresolved. The CDR3 covers 15 residues. Germline loops: CDR1 SGHDN, CDR2 FVKESK. V dropped 3 bases and J dropped 4 bases, with 15 bases sitting between them. This chain's CDR3 is CASSQALGLGETQYF. CDR3 coding DNA: TGTGCCAGCAGCCAGGCTCTTGGGCTTGGAGAGACCCAGTACTTC. Filled out from reference TRBV14 and TRBJ2-5, the complete variable domain reads EAGVTQFPSHSVIEKGQTVTLRCDPISGHDNLYWYRRVMGKEIKFLLHFVKESKQDESGMPNNRFLAERTGGTYSTLKVQPAELEDSGVYFCASSQALGLGETQYFGPGTRLLVL.

This clone was counted only a few times. The chain uses TRBV5-1 and TRBJ2-3; 10 bases agree with TRBD2. Per germline, CDR1 SGHRS and CDR2 YFSETQ. V lost 7 bases and J lost 0; bases outside the gene matches: 5. This CDR3 spans 15 amino acids. The CDR3 region is CASHELAGSTDTQYF. The CDR3 region has the DNA TGCGCCAGCCACGAACTAGCGGGGAGCACAGATACGCAGTATTTT.

The chain recombines TRBV9 with TRBJ1-1; possible D gene TRBD1, 5 bases. This CDR3 has 14 amino acids. V lost 2 bases to trimming and J lost 4 bases, with 12 bases between them. CDR1 is SGDLS and CDR2 is YYNGEE in the germline V gene. The CDR3 sequence: CASSVFGGGTEAFF. CDR3 nucleotide sequence: TGTGCCAGCAGCGTTTTTGGCGGGGGCACTGAAGCTTTCTTT.

This clone appeared once. The chain joins TRBV30 to TRBJ2-7, with D hard to call. Trimming pared 5 bases from V and 4 bases from J, leaving 6 bases between. CDR3 length: 10 amino acids. Germline CDR1 GTSNPN, CDR2 SVGIG (reference sequence). This CDR3 reads CAWGQYEQYF. The CDR3 DNA is TGTGCCTGGGGCCAATACGAGCAGTACTTC.

The chain recombines TRBV7-2 with TRBJ1-5, with D perhaps matching TRBD1 (5 bases). The length of the CDR3 is 15 residues. V dropped 5 bases and J dropped 3 bases, with 14 bases sitting between them. Germline V gene sequence: CDR1 SGHTA, CDR2 FQGNSA. The CDR3: CASSQKTGNNQPQHF. The CDR3 nucleotides read TGTGCCAGCAGCCAAAAAACAGGAAACAATCAGCCCCAGCATTTT.

The chain couples TRBV7-3 to TRBJ2-1; 10 nucleotides align to TRBD2. This CDR3 region has 15 residues. Germline CDR1 and CDR2: SGHTA and FQGTGA. With V trimmed by 2 bases and J by 8 bases, 6 bases remained unmatched. The CDR3 is CASSLAAGGLYEQFF. CDR3 DNA: TGTGCCAGCAGCTTAGCAGCGGGGGGGTTGTATGAGCAGTTCTTC.

This sequence joins TRBV3-1 (or the pseudogene TRBV3-2) and TRBJ1-2; TRBD1 agrees at 7 bases. CDR3 length: 14 amino acids. V lost 2 bases to trimming and J lost 4 bases; unmatched junction nucleotides: 4. Per the germline V gene, CDR1 is LGHDT and CDR2 is YNNKEL (reference sequence). CDR3 protein: CASSQNRGGYGYTF. As DNA, the CDR3 is TGTGCCAGCAGCCAAAACAGGGGCGGCTATGGCTACACCTTC.

The rearrangement links TRBV24-1 to TRBJ2-7, with 9 bases identical to TRBD1. V was clipped by 4 bases and J by 6 bases; unmatched bases: 6. Germline CDR1 and CDR2: KGHDR and SFDVKD. The CDR3 sequence is 14 residues long. The CDR3 region has the DNA TGTGCCACCAGTGACTCGGACAGGGGCGGCGAGCAGTACTTC. Translating gives CATSDSDRGGEQYF.

The CDR3 DNA reads as TGCGCCATCGGACTAGCGGGGGGGCCGATCACAGATACGCAGTATTTT. It specifies CAIGLAGGPITDTQYF. This chain joins TRBV10-2 and TRBJ2-3; TRBD2 aligns across 15 bases. V was clipped by 10 bases and J by 2 bases; unmatched bases: 7. The germline CDR1 and CDR2 sequences are WSHSY and SAAADI. The CDR3 runs 16 residues.

The J gene is TRBJ2-1, the V gene TRBV24-1; 7 bases map to TRBD2. This CDR3 has 18 residues. V dropped 1 base and J dropped 5; count of bases not matched to a gene: 13. Per the germline V gene, CDR1 is KGHDR and CDR2 is SFDVKD. The CDR3 DNA reads TGTGCCACCAGTGATTTCGCGGCGGCGGGGGACGGGAACAATGAGCAGTTCTTC. It yields the protein CATSDFAAAGDGNNEQFF.

The CDR3 is CASRPTRTGGTYNEQFF. The CDR3 DNA reads as TGTGCCAGCAGGCCAACCCGGACAGGGGGAACCTACAATGAGCAGTTCTTC. The gene calls are TRBV7-2 and TRBJ2-1; 10 bases line up with TRBD1. V was pared by 6 bases and J by 2 bases, with 10 bases of the junction left unmatched. Germline CDR1 SGHTA, CDR2 FQGNSA. This CDR3 contains 17 residues.

This rearrangement joins TRBV5-1 to TRBJ2-1; TRBD2 agrees at 9 bases. The V segment lost 4 bases and the J segment 7 bases; nucleotides outside the gene matches: 9. Germline CDR1 reads SGHRS; CDR2 reads YFSETQ. The CDR3 spans 15 residues. CDR3 in DNA: TGCGCCAGCAGCCCGGGACTAGCTAGTGTAAATGAGCAGTTCTTC. Its translation is CASSPGLASVNEQFF.

The chain is built from TRBV11-2 and TRBJ2-7; TRBD2 matches at 8 bases. Looked up from germline, CDR1 is SGHAT and CDR2 is FQNNGV. The CDR3 sequence is 16 residues long. With V trimmed by 5 bases and J by 0 bases, 9 bases remained unmatched. The CDR3 nucleotides are TGTGCCAGCAGCCTGATGACTAGCGTCAGCTCCTACGAGCAGTACTTC. Its protein product is CASSLMTSVSSYEQYF.

This sequence joins TRBV13 and TRBJ2-3, with D maybe TRBD2 (5 bases). The CDR3 contains 16 residues. Germline CDR1 is PRHDT and CDR2 is FYEKMQ (reference sequence). Trimming removed 4 bases from V and 4 bases from J, with 18 bases in between. The CDR3 DNA reads as TGTGCCAGCAGCTACCGCAGCCAGCGGTTGGCAGATACGCAGTATTTT. Translated, it gives CASSYRSQRLADTQYF. Drawing the rest from reference TRBV13 and TRBJ2-3, the complete variable domain is AAGVIQSPRHLIKEKRETATLKCYPIPRHDTVYWYQQGPGQDPQFLISFYEKMQSDKGSIPDRFSAQQFSDYHSELNMSSLELGDSALYFCASSYRSQRLADTQYFGPGTRLTVL.

The chain has TRBV5-6 and TRBJ2-7, with TRBD1 matching 8 bases. The trim removed 1 base at V and 7 bases at J, leaving 4 bases unmatched. The CDR3 length is 13 residues. Germline V gives CDR1 SGHDT, CDR2 YYEEEE. This chain's CDR3 is CASSLQGAREQYF. CDR3 nucleotide sequence: TGTGCCAGCAGCTTGCAGGGGGCGAGAGAGCAGTACTTC.

The chain carries TRBV2 and TRBJ2-3; 11 bases map to TRBD1. This CDR3 has 15 amino acids. The germline CDR1 and CDR2 sequences are SNHLY and FYNNEI. V trimming: 5 bases; J trimming: 3 bases; junction bases outside the gene matches: 4. The CDR3 DNA reads as TGTGCCAGCAGTCCGGACAGGGGGCAGACAGATACGCAGTATTTT. Its translation is CASSPDRGQTDTQYF.

The rearrangement uses TRBV4-1 and TRBJ2-3; the D gene is possibly TRBD1 (6 bases). The germline V and J ends were trimmed by 3 bases and 1 base, with 11 bases remaining between them. Germline-derived CDR1 and CDR2 are MGHRA and YSYEKL. The CDR3 sequence is 15 residues long. This CDR3 is CASSHGTRRTDTQYF. In DNA form, the CDR3 reads TGCGCCAGCAGCCACGGGACACGCCGCACAGATACGCAGTATTTT.

The chain couples TRBV12-3 or TRBV12-4 to TRBJ2-2; weak D call: TRBD2 (5 bases). The CDR3 totals 13 residues. Trimming took 8 bases from V and 3 from J, leaving 10 bases between them. CDR3 loop: CASAGVDTGELFF. The CDR3 DNA follows: TGTGCCAGCGCCGGGGTGGACACCGGGGAGCTGTTTTTT.